These T cell receptor beta chains were read from a single sample in a study of T cell responses to AZD1222 COVID-19 vaccine. The table came from immunoSEQ multiplex PCR; TCRdb's copy has only in-frame clones and leaves some out. This table has approximately 150,000 clones, 90% appearing once. The sample in question was peripheral blood, obtained on day 0 of AZD1222 vaccination. These receptors all come from an adult in good health. Both conserved end residues are part of each CDR3. The D gene is left open where the match is weak. Size tells how often a clone was seen (once, few, many) or the class of an expanded clone, and some rows leave it out.

j_gene	abundance	v_gene	d_gene	CDR3aa	CDR3nt
TRBJ1-4	.	TRBV5-1	.	CASSVQGGENEKLFF	TGCGCCAGCAGCGTACAGGGTGGGGAAAATGAAAAACTGTTTTTT
TRBJ2-7	.	TRBV6-5	.	CASSYRGESEQYF	TGTGCCAGCAGTTACAGGGGGGAAAGCGAGCAGTACTTC
TRBJ2-7	.	TRBV6-1	TRBD2	CASSDRAGGPYEQYF	TGTGCCAGCAGTGATAGGGCGGGGGGACCCTACGAGCAGTACTTC
TRBJ1-1	.	TRBV27	.	CASSRGQEAFF	TGTGCCAGCAGCCGGGGACAAGAAGCTTTCTTT
TRBJ1-6	.	TRBV9	.	CASGPGSAVSPLHF	TGTGCCAGCGGCCCGGGGTCCGCGGTTTCACCCCTCCACTTT
TRBJ1-1	.	TRBV2	.	CASRLGSNTEAFF	TGTGCCAGCCGTCTAGGGAGTAACACTGAAGCTTTCTTT
TRBJ2-7	.	TRBV7-9	.	CASRVDRPPYEQYF	TGTGCCAGCAGAGTTGACAGGCCACCCTACGAGCAGTACTTC
TRBJ1-2	.	TRBV19	.	CASSIFGFSQNYGYTF	TGTGCCAGTAGTATCTTCGGTTTCTCACAGAACTATGGCTACACCTTC
TRBJ2-3	.	TRBV24-1	TRBD2	CATSVPGTSGSEDTQYF	TGTGCCACCAGTGTCCCCGGGACTAGCGGGTCAGAAGATACGCAGTATTTT
TRBJ2-3	.	TRBV5-6	TRBD1	CASSSGQFPDTQYF	TGTGCCAGCAGCTCGGGACAGTTCCCAGATACGCAGTATTTT
TRBJ1-5	.	TRBV21-1	.	CASSKLGYSNQPQHF	TGTGCCAGCAGCAAACTAGGGTATAGCAATCAGCCCCAGCATTTT
TRBJ1-6	.	TRBV18	.	CASSPDRLNSPLHF	TGTGCCAGCTCACCGGACCGATTAAATTCACCCCTCCACTTT
TRBJ2-7	.	TRBV14	.	CASSHTATHEQYF	TGTGCCAGCAGCCACACTGCTACTCACGAGCAGTACTTC
TRBJ1-6	.	TRBV5-5	.	CASSLLVSENSPLHF	TGTGCCAGCAGCTTGTTGGTATCTGAAAATTCACCCCTCCACTTT
TRBJ1-1	.	TRBV10-3	.	CAISDRAEDTEAFF	TGTGCCATCAGTGACAGGGCTGAGGACACTGAAGCTTTCTTT
TRBJ1-1	once	TRBV27	TRBD1	CASSTTGQGLGNTEAFF	TGTGCCAGCAGTACCACGGGACAGGGGCTGGGGAACACTGAAGCTTTCTTT
TRBJ2-1	.	TRBV5-1	TRBD2	CASSLDPSGVTYNEQFF	TGCGCCAGCAGCTTGGATCCTAGCGGGGTCACCTACAATGAGCAGTTCTTC
TRBJ1-2	.	TRBV3-1/TRBV3-2	.	CASSQGVGGYTF	TGTGCCAGCAGCCAGGGAGTGGGAGGCTACACCTTC
TRBJ2-7	.	TRBV5-6	TRBD1	CASRWWSGTGFYEQYF	TGTGCCAGCAGGTGGTGGTCCGGGACAGGGTTCTACGAGCAGTACTTC
TRBJ2-1	.	TRBV21-1	.	CASSMTAYNEQFF	TGTGCCAGCAGCATGACAGCCTACAATGAGCAGTTCTTC
TRBJ1-3	once	TRBV30	.	CAWSPGGGLTGNTIYF	TGTGCCTGGAGCCCAGGCGGAGGTTTGACTGGAAACACCATATATTTT
TRBJ1-5	.	TRBV29-1	.	CSVGPAGGNQPQHF	TGCAGCGTAGGACCGGCGGGAGGCAATCAGCCCCAGCATTTT
TRBJ1-2	.	TRBV30	.	CAWRPREGGNYGYTF	TGTGCCTGGAGGCCCCGGGAGGGGGGAAATTATGGCTACACCTTC
TRBJ2-7	.	TRBV7-8	TRBD1	CASSLGQGVYEQYF	TGTGCCAGCAGCTTGGGACAGGGAGTCTACGAGCAGTACTTC
TRBJ2-1	.	TRBV18	.	CASSLGQSEQFF	TGTGCCAGCTCCCTTGGACAGTCCGAGCAGTTCTTC
TRBJ2-5	.	TRBV2	TRBD1	CASSGGQGGHQTQYF	TGTGCCAGCAGTGGAGGACAGGGGGGCCATCAGACCCAGTACTTC
TRBJ1-5	.	TRBV15	.	CATSRDSPNQPQHF	TGTGCCACCAGCAGAGATAGTCCCAATCAGCCCCAGCATTTT
TRBJ2-2	.	TRBV11-2	.	CASSLRRGWDGELFF	TGTGCCAGCAGCTTAAGACGGGGGTGGGACGGGGAGCTGTTTTTT
TRBJ1-6	few	TRBV30	.	CAWSEGGITLHF	TGTGCCTGGAGCGAGGGAGGGATAACCCTCCACTTT
TRBJ1-1	.	TRBV27	.	CASSLSGGGRGDEAFF	TGTGCCAGCAGTTTATCAGGTGGAGGGAGAGGTGATGAAGCTTTCTTT
TRBJ1-2	.	TRBV7-2	TRBD1	CASSFRDSYYGYTF	TGTGCCAGCAGCTTCCGGGACAGTTACTATGGCTACACCTTC
TRBJ2-1	once	TRBV9	TRBD2	CASSVASGGAYNEQFF	TGTGCCAGCAGCGTAGCTAGCGGGGGGGCTTACAATGAGCAGTTCTTC
TRBJ1-3	.	TRBV12-3/TRBV12-4	.	CATSAGPGNTIYF	TGTGCCACCTCGGCCGGCCCTGGAAACACCATATATTTT
TRBJ2-5	once	TRBV12-3/TRBV12-4	.	CASSLVGSETQYF	TGTGCCAGCAGTTTAGTTGGGTCGGAGACCCAGTACTTC
TRBJ2-3	.	TRBV5-4	.	CASSPTMSDTQYF	TGTGCCAGCAGCCCCACGATGAGTGATACGCAGTATTTT
TRBJ1-2	.	TRBV25-1	.	CASTNPGGYGYTF	TGTGCCAGCACAAACCCGGGGGGTTATGGCTACACCTTC
TRBJ1-6	.	TRBV6-2/TRBV6-3	.	CASSYSGTQNSPLHF	TGTGCCAGCAGTTATTCCGGGACGCAGAATTCACCCCTCCACTTT
TRBJ2-7	.	TRBV12-5	.	CASGRGAYEQYF	TGTGCTAGTGGACGGGGAGCCTACGAGCAGTACTTC
TRBJ2-3	.	TRBV3-1/TRBV3-2	TRBD2	CASSPEGWVRGGRLKEDTQYF	TGTGCCAGCAGCCCAGAGGGGTGGGTGAGGGGAGGGCGGCTAAAAGAAGATACGCAGTATTTT
TRBJ2-1	.	TRBV5-1	TRBD2	CASSSIAGHGNEQFF	TGCGCCAGCAGCTCTATAGCGGGGCACGGCAATGAGCAGTTCTTC
TRBJ2-7	once	TRBV5-4	.	CASSLEGPLAYEQYF	TGTGCCAGCAGCTTGGAGGGCCCCTTGGCCTACGAGCAGTACTTC
TRBJ1-6	.	TRBV25-1	TRBD1	CASSGTGYNSPLHF	TGTGCCAGCAGTGGGACAGGGTATAATTCACCCCTCCACTTT
TRBJ1-4	.	TRBV30	.	CAWSRGEGGNEKLFF	TGTGCCTGGAGCCGGGGGGAAGGAGGCAATGAAAAACTGTTTTTT
TRBJ2-7	once	TRBV6-5	.	CASSYGGPVGSYEQYF	TGTGCCAGCAGTTACGGGGGGCCCGTCGGCTCCTACGAGCAGTACTTC
TRBJ1-1	.	TRBV6-5	.	CASRGGGNTEAFF	TGTGCCAGCAGAGGGGGGGGCAACACTGAAGCTTTCTTT
TRBJ2-7	.	TRBV6-5	.	CASSYLARSYEQYF	TGTGCCAGCAGTTATTTAGCCAGAAGCTACGAGCAGTACTTC
TRBJ2-3	.	TRBV19	.	CASSIQGGGGDTQYF	TGTGCCAGTAGTATACAGGGAGGGGGGGGCGATACGCAGTATTTT
TRBJ1-1	.	TRBV5-5	.	CASSLGTANTEAFF	TGTGCCAGCAGCTTGGGAACGGCCAACACTGAAGCTTTCTTT
TRBJ2-5	.	TRBV13	TRBD2	CASTPSKRGGPQETQYF	TGTGCCAGCACCCCAAGTAAGCGCGGGGGGCCTCAAGAGACCCAGTACTTC
TRBJ1-2	large	TRBV3-1/TRBV3-2	.	CASSQRTDVIYGYTF	TGTGCCAGCAGCCAAAGGACCGACGTGATTTATGGCTACACCTTC
TRBJ1-5	.	TRBV5-1	.	CASSLGQKNQPQHF	TGCGCCAGCAGCTTGGGACAGAAAAATCAGCCCCAGCATTTT
TRBJ2-1	.	TRBV5-1	.	CASSHLLGSGNEQFF	TGCGCCAGCAGCCACCTTTTGGGATCTGGGAATGAGCAGTTCTTC
TRBJ1-5	once	TRBV5-5	.	CASSYTSGNQPQHF	TGTGCCAGCAGCTATACCTCCGGTAATCAGCCCCAGCATTTT
TRBJ1-2	.	TRBV19	TRBD1	CASSWTGQPSGSYGYTF	TGTGCCAGTAGTTGGACAGGACAACCCTCCGGGAGCTATGGCTACACCTTC
TRBJ1-6	.	TRBV7-2	.	CASSAAGTAERSPLHF	TGTGCCAGCAGCGCAGCCGGGACGGCCGAGAGGTCACCCCTCCACTTT
TRBJ1-2	.	TRBV6-5	.	CASSYSGGLHTF	TGTGCCAGCAGTTACTCCGGGGGGCTACACACCTTC